These 24 T cell receptor beta chains were all obtained from the same sample, sequenced in a study of T-cell memory formation after mild COVID-19. TCRdb redid the calling of the 5' RACE reads with MiXCR, one entry per CDR3 protein. Here the sample spans 7,000 to 7,500 distinct CDR3 sequences, 25% to 40% being singletons. Sequencing was done on a sample of PBMCs or a T cell subset sorted from them (not recorded which). These receptors all stem from an adult woman who had mild COVID-19 (a few samples of this study predate the infection). Cell type and time point are not known.

There are many counts of this clonotype. This chain links TRBV25-1 with TRBJ1-1, with D uncertain. Germline V gene lookup returns CDR1 MGHDK and CDR2 SYGVNS. The V end lost 1 base, the J end lost 4 bases, and 13 bases lay between the germline ends. CDR3 length equals 15 residues. The CDR3 coding sequence is TGTGCCAGCAGTGAATTTTACCCCCCACTCACTGAAGCTTTCTTT. It yields the protein CASSEFYPPLTEAFF. The entire variable domain, with the rest obtained from reference TRBV25-1 and TRBJ1-1, is as follows: EADIYQTPRYLVIGTGKKITLECSQTMGHDKMYWYQQDPGMELHLIHYSYGVNSTEKGDLSSESTVSRIRTEHFPLTLESARPSHTSQYLCASSEFYPPLTEAFFGQGTRLTVV.

This clonotype was seen at least ten times. V usage is TRBV7-2 and J usage is TRBJ1-4; D is unclear. CDR3 length: 17 residues. Trimming left V 2 bases short and J 4 bases short, with 17 bases between. Germline V gives CDR1 SGHTA, CDR2 FQGNSA. CDR3 bases: TGTGCCAGCAGCTTATTTAGTCAAGGAGTGGATAATGAAAAACTGTTTTTT. It yields the protein CASSLFSQGVDNEKLFF. The full variable domain, its missing parts supplied by reference TRBV7-2 and TRBJ1-4, is GAGVSQSPSNKVTEKGKDVELRCDPISGHTALYWYRQSLGQGLEFLIYFQGNSAPDKSGLPSDRFSAERTGGSVSTLTIQRTQQEDSAVYLCASSLFSQGVDNEKLFFGSGTQLSVL.

This clonotype was picked up many times. The genes are TRBV20-1 and TRBJ2-2; no clear D. V lost 4 bases and J lost 2, with 8 bases in between. The CDR3 totals 13 residues. Germline CDR1 reads DFQATT; CDR2 reads SNEGSKA (reference sequence). CDR3 region: CSATNRNTGELFF. CDR3 nucleotide sequence: TGCAGTGCTACGAACAGAAACACCGGGGAGCTGTTTTTT.

In this sample, this clonotype is medium-sized. The chain combines TRBV7-2 with TRBJ2-2; D possibly corresponds to TRBD1 (6 bases). Deletions cut 2 bases from V and 0 bases from J, with 7 bases between. The CDR3 spans 15 residues. Germline V gene lookup returns CDR1 SGHTA and CDR2 FQGNSA. CDR3 residues: CASSLRQANTGELFF. CDR3 sequence (DNA): TGTGCCAGCAGCTTAAGACAGGCGAACACCGGGGAGCTGTTTTTT.

There are many counts of this clonotype. V gene TRBV11-2 combines with J gene TRBJ2-4, with D tentatively TRBD1 or TRBD2 (7 bases each). The CDR3 runs to 16 residues. The germline CDR1 and CDR2 sequences are SGHAT and FQNNGV. The V gene lost 3 bases and the J gene lost 0 bases, with 12 bases spanning the gap. This chain's CDR3 is CASSFRGGIAKNIQYF. CDR3 coding DNA: TGTGCCAGCAGCTTCAGGGGGGGGATAGCCAAAAACATTCAGTACTTC.

The rearrangement links TRBV7-9 to TRBJ2-1; 11 bases fit TRBD2. This CDR3 has 17 amino acids. Trimming at V came to 1 base and at J to 7 bases, leaving 9 bases not matched to a gene. CDR1 is SEHNR and CDR2 is FQNEAQ in the germline V gene (reference sequence). The CDR3 bases are TGTGCCAGCAGCTTAGATTTGCTAGCGGGAGGTGGGAATGAGCAGTTCTTC. Translation gives CASSLDLLAGGGNEQFF. The full variable domain, in which reference TRBV7-9 and TRBJ2-1 provide the parts outside the CDR3, is DTGVSQNPRHKITKRGQNVTFRCDPISEHNRLYWYRQTLGQGPEFLTYFQNEAQLEKSRLLSDRFSAERPKGSFSTLEIQRTEQGDSAMYLCASSLDLLAGGGNEQFFGPGTRLTVL.

This clonotype was picked up many times. The chain employs TRBV20-1 and TRBJ1-1; possibly TRBD1 for D (5 bases). The CDR3 has 13 amino acids. Germline V CDR1 and CDR2: DFQATT, SNEGSKA (reference sequence). Deletions cut 6 bases from V and 1 base from J, with 12 bases between. The CDR3 DNA follows: TGCAGTGCGACCCGGGACGGGAACACTGAAGCTTTCTTT. This translates into CSATRDGNTEAFF.

This clonotype was recorded many times. The CDR3 coding sequence is TGTGCCAGCAGTTACCAGCCGACAAACGAGGTCCTCATGAACACTGAAGCTTTCTTT. Amino acid sequence: CASSYQPTNEVLMNTEAFF. The chain recombines TRBV6-5 with TRBJ1-1; D not certain. Trimming stripped 2 bases from V and 0 bases from J, with 22 bases between. The CDR3 has 19 amino acids. Per germline, CDR1 MNHEY and CDR2 SVGAGI.

The genes are TRBV7-2 and TRBJ2-3; D not certain. In germline, CDR1 is SGHTA, CDR2 FQGNSA. Trimming took off 1 base at V and 4 bases at J, with 9 bases between the two ends. This CDR3 is built from 14 residues. CDR3 in DNA: TGTGCCAGCAGCTTAGAAGCCCAACCAGATACGCAGTATTTT. It translates to CASSLEAQPDTQYF.

This clonotype was seen ten or more times. This chain joins TRBV20-1 and TRBJ1-2; a weak D match, TRBD1 (6 bases). V lost 3 bases, J lost 6 bases, and 14 bases lay in between. The CDR3 sequence is 13 residues long. Germline CDR1 is DFQATT and CDR2 is SNEGSKA (reference sequence). CDR3 nucleotides: TGCAGTGCTAGCATAGGGGGGCGAAATGGCTACACCTTC. Its protein product is CSASIGGRNGYTF.

In its sample, this clonotype ranks as medium-sized (0.01 to 0.1%). The J gene is TRBJ2-1, the V gene TRBV20-1; no clear D. The V gene's germline CDR1 is DFQATT and CDR2 SNEGSKA (reference sequence). V dropped 6 bases and J dropped 7 bases, with 16 bases sitting between them. This CDR3 has 13 residues. For the CDR3, the DNA is TGCAGTGCCATCACCGGGCCCCTGAATGAGCAGTTCTTC. It codes for CSAITGPLNEQFF.

The chain employs TRBV7-6 and TRBJ2-3; TRBD2 might be the D (5 bases). The germline V and J ends were trimmed by 4 bases and 4 bases, with 15 bases remaining between them. CDR1 SGHVS and CDR2 FNYEAQ come from the germline V gene. The CDR3 has 15 residues. The CDR3 DNA follows: TGTGCCAGCAGCTCCCCCGCGGGTCGCCCAGATACGCAGTATTTT. Its translation is CASSSPAGRPDTQYF.

At least ten counts were recorded for this clonotype. V gene TRBV28 combines with J gene TRBJ1-5; D remains unclear. From germline, CDR1 is MDHEN and CDR2 SYDVKM. The length of the CDR3 is 16 residues. V lost 2 bases, J lost 2 bases, and 13 bases lay in between. This CDR3 reads CASSLDRGYGNQPQHF. In DNA, the CDR3 is TGTGCCAGCAGTTTAGATAGAGGGTACGGCAATCAGCCCCAGCATTTT.

The V and J genes are TRBV12-3 or TRBV12-4 and TRBJ2-3; D uncertain. The germline V and J ends were trimmed by 0 bases and 7 bases, with 5 bases remaining between them. CDR3 size: 12 residues. DNA for the CDR3: TGTGCCAGCAGTTTAGCGCGGAATACGCAGTATTTT. It translates to CASSLARNTQYF.

Many counts were recorded for this clonotype. The rearrangement links TRBV4-3 to TRBJ2-7; a possible D gene is TRBD2 (6 bases). The CDR3 has 16 amino acids. Per germline, CDR1 LGHNA and CDR2 YSLEER. V lost 0 bases and J 0 bases, leaving 12 bases between the germline ends. The CDR3 spells CASSQDPGGSSYEQYF. The CDR3 coding sequence is TGCGCCAGCAGCCAAGATCCTGGGGGGAGCTCCTACGAGCAGTACTTC.

This clonotype was found many times. This chain joins TRBV27 and TRBJ2-3; no firm D call. The CDR3 runs to 14 residues. Germline lookup yields CDR1 MNHEY and CDR2 SMNVEV (reference sequence). Trimming removed 6 bases at V and 6 bases at J, with 16 bases between. The CDR3 coding sequence is TGTGCCAGCAGCACCTCCCGGGTTCCTGATACGCAGTATTTT. It translates to CASSTSRVPDTQYF.

This clonotype showed up many times. The chain couples TRBV12-3 or TRBV12-4 to TRBJ2-4; 11 bases map to TRBD2. Unmatched junction bases numbered 13, after V lost 9 bases and J lost 3 bases. This CDR3 comprises 17 residues. CDR3 in amino acids: CASSLAGVGRVKNIQYF. The CDR3 nucleotides are TGTGCCAGTTCACTAGCGGGAGTAGGGAGGGTCAAAAACATTCAGTACTTC.

The chain uses TRBV14 and TRBJ2-1; D is perhaps TRBD1 (5 bases). V was pared by 4 bases and J by 0 bases, with 10 bases between. CDR1 is SGHDN and CDR2 is FVKESK in the germline V gene. The length of the CDR3 is 15 residues. The CDR3 here is CASSRDSSSYNEQFF. DNA of the CDR3: TGTGCCAGCAGCCGCGACAGCAGCTCCTACAATGAGCAGTTCTTC.

This chain uses TRBV6-6 with TRBJ2-3; D could derive from TRBD1 or TRBD2 (5 bases each). V was trimmed by 4 bases and J by 6 bases, leaving 20 bases between them. The CDR3 length is 16 residues. Germline V lookup: CDR1 MNHNY, CDR2 SVGAGI (reference sequence). This CDR3 reads CASSFPGPRAPDTQYF. The CDR3 DNA sequence: TGTGCCAGCAGTTTTCCGGGGCCGCGCGCCCCCGATACGCAGTATTTT.

For this clonotype: Germline and junction disagree at one end, which may indicate a read error. The V and J genes are TRBV18 and TRBJ1-1; D gene uncertain. This CDR3 region has 14 residues. Germline CDR1 and CDR2: KGHSH and LQKENI. The CDR3 reads CASSPPAGGSKAFF. DNA of the CDR3: TGTGCCAGCTCACCACCCGCCGGTGGCTCCAAAGCTTTTTTT.

At least ten counts were recorded for this clonotype. This chain joins TRBV5-6 and TRBJ2-7; D unclear. There are 17 residues in the CDR3. V lost 2 bases to trimming and J lost 4 bases, with 22 bases between them. Germline V gene data show CDR1 as SGHDT and CDR2 as YYEEEE. CDR3 sequence reads: CASSFGHMSELGYEQYF. The CDR3 DNA sequence: TGTGCCAGCAGCTTTGGGCATATGTCGGAGTTAGGGTACGAGCAGTACTTC. The full variable domain, rest sourced from reference TRBV5-6 and TRBJ2-7, is DAGVTQSPTHLIKTRGQQVTLRCSPKSGHDTVSWYQQALGQGPQFIFQYYEEEERQRGNFPDRFSGHQFPNYSSELNVNALLLGDSALYLCASSFGHMSELGYEQYFGPGTRLTVT.

This clonotype is labeled medium-sized. This chain uses TRBV6-6 with TRBJ2-3, with 12 nucleotides matching TRBD2. The germline gives CDR1 MNHNY, CDR2 SVGAGI (reference sequence). This CDR3 has 18 residues. V was clipped by 6 bases and J by 2 bases; unmatched bases: 12. The CDR3 nucleotides read TGTGCCAGCAGGCACTTTTTCGGGACTAGCGGGCCCACAGATACGCAGTATTTT. Protein product: CASRHFFGTSGPTDTQYF.

Many counts were recorded for this clonotype. CDR3 DNA sequence: TGTGCCAGCAGGCACAGGGGATTCTCCTACGAGCAGTACTTC. Its translation: CASRHRGFSYEQYF. This sequence joins TRBV6-5 and TRBJ2-7, with TRBD1 matching 7 bases. This CDR3 comprises 14 residues. Germline CDR1 is MNHEY and CDR2 is SVGAGI. V dropped 6 bases and J dropped 0; count of bases not matched to a gene: 5.

This clonotype was recorded many times. V and J are TRBV19 and TRBJ2-1; TRBD1 matches 7 bases. The CDR3 covers 15 residues. V gave up 3 bases and J gave up 3 bases; unmatched junction bases: 5. The V gene's germline CDR1 is LNHDA and CDR2 SQIVND (reference sequence). The CDR3 DNA reads TGTGCCAGTAGTATCGGAGACAGGGTCTACAATGAGCAGTTCTTC. Encoded protein: CASSIGDRVYNEQFF.